Listed below are T cell receptor beta chains from one sample, sequenced in a study of blood T cell repertoires in COVID-19. TCRdb's table, derived via immunoSEQ multiplex PCR, lists solely in-frame clones and lacks some. The sample yields around 300,000 clones, about 88% seen once. Sequencing input: PBMCs or T cells enriched from blood (not recorded which). Receptors were obtained from a woman aged 45 to 65 who had recovered from COVID-19. The CDR3 runs from the conserved cysteine through the conserved F or W. Each record gives: V gene, clone size, J gene, D gene, CDR3 protein, CDR3 DNA. D genes are given only for firm matches. Not every row has a clone size; where given, it reads once, few, many or a size class.

TRBV5-1	NA	TRBJ2-2	NA	CASSLSGELFF	TGCGCCAGCTCCCTCTCCGGGGAGCTGTTTTTT
TRBV25-1	NA	TRBJ2-1	NA	CASSAPTPYNEQFF	TGTGCCAGCAGTGCACCGACACCCTACAATGAGCAGTTCTTC
TRBV10-2	once	TRBJ2-1	TRBD2	CASSGTSGRGEQFF	TGCGCCAGCAGTGGTACTAGCGGGAGGGGTGAGCAGTTCTTC
TRBV7-2	few	TRBJ1-2	NA	CASSLGREDGYTF	TGTGCCAGCAGCTTAGGCAGGGAGGATGGCTACACCTTC
TRBV11-3	NA	TRBJ1-1	NA	CASSEGGVQEAFF	TGTGCCAGCAGCGAAGGGGGAGTACAGGAAGCTTTCTTT
TRBV18	once	TRBJ1-2	NA	CASSREEGYTF	TGTGCCAGCTCGAGGGAGGAAGGCTACACCTTC
TRBV2	NA	TRBJ1-1	TRBD1	CASSEESGTGGKNTEAFF	TGTGCCAGCAGTGAAGAGTCCGGGACAGGGGGCAAGAACACTGAAGCTTTCTTT
TRBV25-1	NA	TRBJ2-1	TRBD2	CASSTQGRLAGGNEQFF	TGTGCCAGCAGCACACAGGGTAGGCTAGCGGGAGGGAATGAGCAGTTCTTC
TRBV9	NA	TRBJ2-1	TRBD2	CASSELAGGNEQFF	TGTGCCAGCAGCGAACTAGCGGGTGGGAATGAGCAGTTCTTC
TRBV27	NA	TRBJ1-1	TRBD1	CASSFTDRGNTEAFF	TGTGCCAGCAGTTTTACCGACAGGGGAAACACTGAAGCTTTCTTT
TRBV27	NA	TRBJ2-2	TRBD1	CASSSAGGMTGELFF	TGTGCCAGCAGTTCTGCAGGGGGTATGACCGGGGAGCTGTTTTTT
TRBV5-1	NA	TRBJ2-2	TRBD2	CASSSGLAGGLRNTGELFF	TGCGCCAGCAGCTCTGGACTAGCGGGAGGTCTTAGGAACACCGGGGAGCTGTTTTTT
TRBV28	NA	TRBJ1-2	NA	CASSFSRGAYGYTF	TGTGCCAGCAGTTTTTCCCGGGGGGCCTATGGCTACACCTTC